This T cell receptor (beta chain) was identified in a study of blood T cell repertoires in COVID-19. Study-level background: Collection of acute and convalescent COVID-19 samples took place in the United States, Italy and Spain. Sources were T cells, B-cell-depleted T cells, or PBMCs; the material itself was cDNA or gDNA.

The CDR3 contains 15 residues. The germline V gene encodes CDR1 LNHDA and CDR2 SQIVND (reference sequence). V was shortened by 4 bases and J by 7 bases, with 16 bases between the two germline ends. Per the original data handling: Researchers report that nucleated cell counts were estimated from reference gene primer amplification. This table comes from immunoSEQ multiplex PCR, and its TCRdb copy is limited to in-frame clones, with some not included. From that table come the V and J calls and clone size; the DNA was used to work out D and trimming. The table has some 48,000 clones, 80% to 90% seen once.

This receptor was identified in a human donor in a cohort sampled during active COVID-19. Sequenced: peripheral blood. V gene TRBV19 combines with J gene TRBJ1-4, with a tentative D call TRBD1 (5 bases). CDR3 region: CASSKNGREGEKLFF. The CDR3 DNA reads as TGTGCCAGTAGTAAGAATGGCAGGGAAGGTGAAAAACTGTTTTTT. The variable domain in full, with the rest retrieved from reference TRBV19 and TRBJ1-4, is DGGITQSPKYLFRKEGQNVTLSCEQNLNHDAMYWYRQDPGQGLRLIYYSQIVNDFQKGDIAEGYSVSREKKESFPLTVTSAQKNPTAFYLCASSKNGREGEKLFFGSGTQLSVL.